This TCR beta chain came from a study of blood T cell repertoires in COVID-19. The overall study: Donors in the United States, Italy and Spain gave samples during acute or convalescent COVID-19. T cells, B-cell-depleted T cells, or PBMCs provided the cDNA or gDNA that served as material.

V was trimmed by 4 bases and J by 4 bases, leaving 10 bases between them. The CDR3 sequence is 14 residues long. Germline values: CDR1 MGHRA, CDR2 YSYEKL. Per the study methods: Nucleated cell number was recorded as an estimate derived from reference gene primer amplification. Only in-frame clones appear in the TCRdb table, and some are missing; sequencing was by immunoSEQ multiplex PCR. The V and J calls and clone size were taken over from that table, and D and trimming were inferred from the DNA. The sample yields roughly 260,000 clones, almost 90% seen once. One Seattle source followed patients from active infection through their disease course.

The rearrangement joins TRBV4-1 to TRBJ1-4; tentative D call: TRBD1 (5 bases). The receptor's source is a woman aged 25 to 39 with COVID-19, enrolled during active disease. The sequenced material came from peripheral blood. CDR3 nucleotide sequence: TGCGCCAGCAGCCCCCTGCAGGGTAATGAAAAACTGTTTTTT. It yields the protein CASSPLQGNEKLFF.